These 19 T cell receptor beta chains were all obtained from the same sample, sequenced in a study of regulatory T cells in long-lasting Graves disease. Time point in this sample: newly diagnosed GD, antithyroid drugs for less than 3 months. After RNA was extracted from PBMCs, the TCR library was made from it. The authors built TCR beta libraries using iRepertoire HTBI primers and Arm-PCR of CDR3 regions. TCRdb redid the calling of the multiplex PCR reads with MiXCR, one entry per CDR3 protein. The sample has some 350,000 distinct CDR3 sequences; roughly 15% are singletons. In addition, the sample was reused for a study of T cells in Graves' hyperthyroidism and ophthalmopathy.

This specimen was peripheral blood mononuclear cells (PBMCs), taken at new diagnosis, from a patient treated with antithyroid drugs. Receptors originate from a woman in her late teens or twenties with Graves disease.

This clonotype was seen at least ten times. The CDR3 region is CASRSPRGRDGYTF. The CDR3 DNA sequence: TGTGCCAGCAGATCCCCACGGGGGCGGGATGGCTACACCTTC. The chain combines TRBV28 with TRBJ1-2; possible D gene TRBD1, 6 bases. Germline CDR1 MDHEN, CDR2 SYDVKM. V was shortened by 6 bases and J by 6 bases, with 17 bases between the two germline ends. The CDR3 has 14 amino acids.

This chain links TRBV9 with TRBJ1-2; tentatively, D is TRBD1 (6 bases). V shed 1 base and J shed 8 bases, with 12 bases lying between them. Per the germline V gene, CDR1 is SGDLS and CDR2 is YYNGEE. The CDR3 covers 13 residues. The chain's CDR3 is CASSVQQGLGYTF. Written as DNA, the CDR3 is TGTGCCAGCAGCGTACAACAGGGTTTGGGCTACACCTTC.

This clonotype was detected many times. The chain carries TRBV3-1 and TRBJ1-1; TRBD1 might be the D (5 bases). Trimming removed 2 bases at V and 12 bases at J, with 13 bases between. The CDR3 contains 12 residues. CDR1 is LGHDT, CDR2 YNNKEL, per germline (reference sequence). CDR3 residues: CASSQISGMTFF. CDR3 bases: TGTGCCAGCAGCCAAATCTCAGGGATGACTTTCTTT.

The rearrangement uses TRBV25-1 and TRBJ2-3; D call uncertain. CDR1 and CDR2 (germline): MGHDK, SYGVNS. Trimming shortened V by 2 bases and J by 7 bases, and 16 bases separated the two germline ends. CDR3 length: 15 residues. CDR3 in amino acids: CASSEVVTAQNTQYF. Written as DNA, the CDR3 is TGTGCCAGCAGTGAAGTAGTAACTGCACAGAATACGCAGTATTTT.

V is TRBV4-2 and J is TRBJ2-1; TRBD2 matches at 7 bases. V was pared by 1 base and J by 1 base, with 16 bases of the junction left unmatched. The CDR3 has 20 residues. The germline V gene has CDR1 LGHNA and CDR2 YNFKEQ. In DNA, the CDR3 is TGTGCCAGCAGCCAAGGTGATCTGGTTTGGGAGGGGTCGTCCTACAATGAGCAGTTCTTC. Protein product: CASSQGDLVWEGSSYNEQFF.

With respect to this clonotype: Possible read error: a much larger clone is one base away. V and J are TRBV5-8 and TRBJ2-1, with TRBD2 identical over 7 bases. CDR1 is SGHTS, CDR2 YDEGEE, per germline. The J segment lost 2 bases and the V segment lost 3 bases, leaving 8 bases of the junction unmatched. This CDR3 region has 16 residues. The CDR3, as DNA: TGTGCCAGCAGCTGGACCGGGACTAACGCCTACAATGAGCAGTTCTTC. Amino acid sequence: CASSWTGTNAYNEQFF.

This clonotype was detected many times. The chain is built from TRBV28 and TRBJ2-5; D might be TRBD2 (5 bases). Germline values: CDR1 MDHEN, CDR2 SYDVKM. The CDR3 has 13 residues. With 7 bases removed from V and 1 base from J, the gap between germline ends came to 10 bases. DNA for the CDR3: TGTGCCAGCACCGGAGGCGCCCAAGAGACCCAGTACTTC. Amino acid sequence: CASTGGAQETQYF. The full variable domain, in which reference TRBV28 and TRBJ2-5 provide the parts outside the CDR3, is DVKVTQSSRYLVKRTGEKVFLECVQDMDHENMFWYRQDPGLGLRLIYFSYDVKMKEKGDIPEGYSVSREKKERFSLILESASTNQTSMYLCASTGGAQETQYFGPGTRLLVL.

The table lists this clonotype with a few counts. J is TRBJ2-2 and V is TRBV12-3 or TRBV12-4; D is possibly TRBD1 (6 bases). The CDR3 length is 16 residues. Trimming cost V 8 bases and J 2 bases, with 18 bases left between them. Here the CDR3 reads CASRWGRGANTGELFF. As DNA, the CDR3 is TGTGCCAGCCGGTGGGGCAGGGGCGCAAACACCGGGGAGCTGTTTTTT.

On this clonotype itself: In this CDR3 the conserved last residue, phenylalanine or tryptophan, is missing, so a read error is likely. This rearrangement joins TRBV5-1 to TRBJ2-5; D possibly uses TRBD1 or TRBD2 (6 bases each). V was cut by 3 bases and J by 2 bases, with 14 bases left in between. Germline V CDR1 and CDR2: SGHRS, YFSETQ. The CDR3 loop spans 15 amino acids. The CDR3 loop reads CASSWQGGTQETQYS. The CDR3 DNA sequence: TGCGCCAGCAGCTGGCAAGGGGGGACTCAAGAGACCCAGTACTCC.

A few counts support this clonotype. The rearrangement uses TRBV19 and TRBJ2-1, with 14 bases aligning to TRBD2. After removal of 4 bases from V and 9 bases from J, the junction contained 14 bases not matched to a gene. The germline V gene encodes CDR1 LNHDA and CDR2 SQIVND (reference sequence). This CDR3 has 18 amino acids. CDR3 nucleotide sequence: TGTGCCAGTAGTACCCCACCCAGACTAGCGGGGGGGAGACGTGAGCAGTTCTTC. It is translated as CASSTPPRLAGGRREQFF.

This clonotype was observed many times. The chain combines TRBV6-5 with TRBJ2-3; D may correspond to TRBD1 or TRBD2 (6 bases each). V gave up 2 bases and J gave up 1 base, with 10 bases separating them. The germline V gene has CDR1 MNHEY and CDR2 SVGAGI. The CDR3 runs to 15 residues. CDR3 sequence reads: CASSYGGPRTDTQYF. CDR3 DNA sequence: TGTGCCAGCAGTTACGGGGGGCCCCGCACAGATACGCAGTATTTT.

In this sample, this clonotype turned up many times. The V call is TRBV6-9, the J call TRBJ2-7; D is uncertain. There are 15 residues in the CDR3. V was clipped by 4 bases and J by 1 base, with 14 bases between them. Germline values: CDR1 MNHGY, CDR2 SVAAGI. CDR3: CASSSHPDGSYEQYF. The CDR3, as DNA: TGTGCCAGCAGTTCCCACCCGGACGGTTCCTACGAGCAGTACTTC.

The sample holds a few counts of this clonotype. The CDR3 DNA follows: TGTGCCAGTAGGGTGGGACTAGCGAGCCACAATGAGCAGTTCTTC. The encoded protein is CASRVGLASHNEQFF. J is TRBJ2-1 and V is TRBV19; TRBD2 matches at 10 bases. Germline CDR1 reads LNHDA; CDR2 reads SQIVND (reference sequence). Germline trimming cut 6 bases from V and 5 bases from J; bases unmatched to any gene: 7. The CDR3 has 15 amino acids.

The chain combines TRBV27 with TRBJ1-5; D is ambiguous. Germline values: CDR1 MNHEY, CDR2 SMNVEV (reference sequence). The CDR3 is made up of 13 amino acids. V was trimmed by 10 bases and J by 0 bases, leaving 10 bases between them. The CDR3 coding sequence is TGTGCCACCGCACGACATAGCAATCAGCCCCAGCATTTT. Protein sequence: CATARHSNQPQHF.

The table lists this clonotype with many counts. The V and J genes are TRBV5-1 and TRBJ2-3; 9 nucleotides line up with TRBD2. The ends lost 1 base at V and 5 bases at J; junction bases unmatched: 5. Per the germline V gene, CDR1 is SGHRS and CDR2 is YFSETQ. CDR3 length: 15 amino acids. The CDR3 nucleotides read TGCGCCAGCAGCTTGCCTAGCGGGGTGGGAGATACGCAGTATTTT. It encodes CASSLPSGVGDTQYF.

This clonotype was found many times. CDR3 amino acids: CASSLSSGTSYNEQFF. The CDR3, as DNA: TGTGCCAGCAGTTTGTCTAGCGGAACCTCCTACAATGAGCAGTTCTTC. J is TRBJ2-1 and V is TRBV28, with TRBD2 identical over 7 bases. Germline-derived CDR1 and CDR2 are MDHEN and SYDVKM. With 3 bases clipped from V and 0 bases from J, the junction kept 5 bases outside the gene matches. This CDR3 region has 16 residues.

As for this clonotype: A much bigger clone sits one base away, suggesting this may be a read error. This chain uses TRBV3-1 with TRBJ2-5, with a weak D call TRBD2 (7 bases). This CDR3 spans 16 amino acids. Germline V lookup: CDR1 LGHDT, CDR2 YNNKEL (reference sequence). The CDR3, as DNA: TGTACCAGCAGCCCGAGGGGGGGCGCGGACCAAGAGACCCAGTACTTC. Protein sequence: CTSSPRGGADQETQYF.

The chain recombines TRBV5-5 with TRBJ1-2, with 7 bases matching TRBD1. CDR3 length equals 14 residues. The V gene end was trimmed by 1 base and the J gene end by 5 bases; junction bases not matched to a gene: 5. Germline V lookup: CDR1 SGHKS, CDR2 YYEKEE (reference sequence). CDR3 protein: CASSLSGGRYGYTF. The DNA of the CDR3 is TGTGCCAGCAGCTTGTCAGGGGGAAGATATGGCTACACCTTC. The variable domain in full, with the rest retrieved from reference TRBV5-5 and TRBJ1-2, is DAGVTQSPTHLIKTRGQQVTLRCSPISGHKSVSWYQQVLGQGPQFIFQYYEKEERGRGNFPDRFSARQFPNYSSELNVNALLLGDSALYLCASSLSGGRYGYTFGSGTRLTVV.

V usage is TRBV15 and J usage is TRBJ2-1; D not certain. Trimming pared 3 bases from V and 0 bases from J, leaving 6 bases between. There are 14 residues in the CDR3. Germline loops: CDR1 LNHNV, CDR2 YYDKDF (reference sequence). The CDR3 DNA reads TGTGCCACCAGCAGTCATTCCTCCTACAATGAGCAGTTCTTC. Translated: CATSSHSSYNEQFF.